This T cell receptor (beta chain) was recorded in a study of CD8 T cells in Susac syndrome. With random hexamers, reverse transcription was performed on about 0.45 to 1 ug of RNA. A multiplex approach, immunoSEQ multiplex PCR, amplified TCR beta CDR3 across 54 Vbeta and 13 Jbeta. TCRdb ran MiXCR on the immunoSEQ multiplex PCR reads and lists one entry per CDR3 protein. The sample has around 170,000 distinct CDR3 sequences, around 95% seen once. From blood CD8+ and CD4+ T cells, TCR beta sequences were generated. The patients serving as multiple sclerosis controls were treatment-naive. They had stable or active relapsing-remitting disease and fulfilled revised McDonald criteria. The CD8+ and CD4+ T cells were isolated magnetically using a negative isolation approach, whereas the TEMRA cells were enriched by FACS. This CDR3 contains 12 residues. Looked up from germline, CDR1 is DFQATT and CDR2 is SNEGSKA (reference sequence). Trimming cost V 0 bases and J 4 bases, with 6 bases left between them.

Material for sequencing was CD8+ T cells from PBMCs. V is TRBV20-1 and J is TRBJ1-1; the D is unclear. This receptor was obtained from a human donor with multiple sclerosis. CDR3 sequence reads: CSAREGGTEAFF. The CDR3 DNA reads as TGCAGTGCTAGAGAAGGAGGCACTGAAGCTTTCTTT.